Presented here are 18 T cell receptor beta chains from one specimen sequenced in a study of molecular identifiers for immune sequencing clone quantification. TCRdb re-called the PCR reads through MiXCR, storing one row per CDR3 protein. The repertoire holds more than 250,000 distinct CDR3 sequences, with about 22% as singletons. Material: naive CD8+ T cells from blood, with Jurkat cell RNA spiked in. Subset of the sample: FACS-sorted CD8+CD4-CCR7+CD45RA+ naive T cells. These receptor sequences come from a human donor in good health. Some libraries in this study had Jurkat cell RNA spiked in.

The CDR3 protein is CASSSTGGAREKLFF. CDR3 nucleotide sequence: TGTGCCAGCAGTAGTACAGGTGGCGCCAGGGAAAAACTGTTTTTT. The chain recombines TRBV12-3 or TRBV12-4 with TRBJ1-4; perhaps TRBD1 as D (5 bases). The CDR3 has 15 amino acids. Trimming removed 5 bases from V and 8 bases from J, with 18 bases in between.

This clonotype was found many times. The V call is TRBV29-1, the J call TRBJ1-1; D not resolved. In germline, CDR1 is SQVTM, CDR2 ANQGSEA. V was pared by 1 base and J by 5 bases, with 14 bases between. The CDR3 extends over 14 amino acids. CDR3 nucleotides: TGCAGCGTTGAAGCCCTTGGGATAGGTACTGAAGCTTTCTTT. This codes for CSVEALGIGTEAFF.

This clonotype was counted at least ten times. V is TRBV20-1 and J is TRBJ1-1; 7 bases fit TRBD1. The CDR3 totals 14 residues. Losses at the gene ends were 6 bases for V and 0 bases for J; bases not matched to a gene: 7. Germline V gene lookup returns CDR1 DFQATT and CDR2 SNEGSKA (reference sequence). This CDR3 is CSATYRGLNTEAFF. CDR3 DNA: TGCAGTGCAACATACAGGGGTTTGAACACTGAAGCTTTCTTT.

Turning to this clonotype: A much larger clone sits a single nucleotide away, making a read error possible. This chain links TRBV6-6 with TRBJ1-1, with D perhaps matching TRBD1 (5 bases). The CDR3 totals 14 residues. Per germline, CDR1 MNHNY and CDR2 SVGAGI (reference sequence). Written as DNA, the CDR3 is TGTGACAGCAAAGAGGGACCCAGGAACACTGAAGCTTTCTTT. It codes for CDSKEGPRNTEAFF.

On this clonotype: A much larger clonotype is one base distant, so this may be a read error. The rearrangement links TRBV9 to TRBJ2-3; 9 bases fit TRBD1. The CDR3 covers 14 residues. The V gene end was trimmed by 7 bases and the J gene end by 4 bases; junction bases not matched to a gene: 7. Germline V gives CDR1 SGDLS, CDR2 YYNGEE. The chain's CDR3 is CASGAGQGADTQYF. DNA for the CDR3: TGTGCCAGCGGCGCGGGACAGGGTGCAGATACGCAGTATTTT.

This clonotype was observed at least ten times. The chain couples TRBV11-2 to TRBJ2-7; TRBD2 matches at 7 bases. Germline V gene data show CDR1 as SGHAT and CDR2 as FQNNGV. J was trimmed by 2 bases and V by 4 bases; bases with no gene match: 5. The CDR3 consists of 14 residues. CDR3: CASSSGLVAYEQYF. CDR3 sequence (DNA): TGTGCCAGCAGCTCCGGACTAGTTGCCTACGAGCAGTACTTC.

In regard to this clonotype: A much more abundant neighbour one base away suggests this may be a read error. This sequence joins TRBV7-2 and TRBJ2-2; D not certain. CDR1 is SGHTA, CDR2 FQGNSA, per germline. The CDR3 totals 18 residues. CDR3 sequence: CAGSLEEMGSIGVGELFF. The CDR3 bases are TGTGCCGGCAGCTTAGAGGAAATGGGGTCCATCGGAGTCGGGGAGCTGTTTTTT.

This clonotype was counted ten times or more. J is TRBJ2-7 and V is TRBV6-6; D is unclear. The V end was cut by 2 bases, the J end by 4 bases, with 15 bases between. The CDR3 covers 15 residues. Germline loops: CDR1 MNHNY, CDR2 SVGAGI (reference sequence). The CDR3 is CASSYLPTVGYEQYF. CDR3 nucleotide sequence: TGTGCCAGCAGTTACCTCCCCACAGTCGGGTACGAGCAGTACTTC.

In this sample, this clonotype turned up a few times. The chain joins TRBV11-2 to TRBJ2-7; D is unclear. V was cut by 5 bases and J by 4 bases, with 18 bases left in between. The CDR3 loop spans 15 amino acids. Germline V gives CDR1 SGHAT, CDR2 FQNNGV. The CDR3 is CASSHNRETLYEQYF. CDR3 DNA: TGTGCCAGCAGCCACAATCGCGAGACCCTATACGAGCAGTACTTC.

At least ten counts were recorded for this clonotype. The chain has TRBV7-9 and TRBJ2-7; tentatively, D is TRBD1 (6 bases). Trimming took off 5 bases at V and 5 bases at J, with 16 bases between the two ends. There are 14 residues in the CDR3. Germline V gene sequence: CDR1 SEHNR, CDR2 FQNEAQ (reference sequence). The CDR3 reads CASSRTETGHEQYF. The CDR3 DNA sequence: TGTGCCAGCAGCCGGACCGAGACAGGCCACGAGCAGTACTTC.

This clonotype was observed a few times. The rearrangement links TRBV27 to TRBJ2-5; perhaps TRBD2 as D (5 bases). The germline V gene has CDR1 MNHEY and CDR2 SMNVEV (reference sequence). Trimming left V 5 bases short and J 4 bases short, with 14 bases between. CDR3 length equals 14 residues. The CDR3 nucleotides read TGTGCCAGCAGTCCAAGCTTGGGAGTAGAGACCCAGTACTTC. Residues: CASSPSLGVETQYF.

V gene TRBV10-3 combines with J gene TRBJ2-5, with TRBD2 matching over 7 bases. This CDR3 comprises 17 residues. Germline loops: CDR1 ENHRY, CDR2 SYGVKD. J lost 2 bases, V lost 0 bases, and 9 bases had no gene match. The DNA for the CDR3 is TGTGCCATCAGTGAGTCAGTATTCCGGGGGGAACAAGAGACCCAGTACTTC. Amino acid sequence: CAISESVFRGEQETQYF.

In its sample, this clonotype was seen many times. The genes are TRBV6-5 and TRBJ1-5, with D unresolved. V was pared by 2 bases and J by 4 bases, with 6 bases between. Germline-derived CDR1 and CDR2 are MNHEY and SVGAGI. This CDR3 region has 13 residues. In DNA form, the CDR3 reads TGTGCCAGCAGTTACGGGGTAAATCAGCCCCAGCATTTT. Its translation is CASSYGVNQPQHF.

This clonotype was counted at least ten times. The rearrangement uses TRBV29-1 and TRBJ2-2, with TRBD1 matching 7 bases. Germline CDR1 reads SQVTM; CDR2 reads ANQGSEA. V gave up 4 bases and J gave up 4 bases; unmatched junction bases: 18. This CDR3 is built from 18 residues. The CDR3 loop reads CSVALTGEIQLRTGELFF. The DNA for the CDR3 is TGCAGCGTTGCTTTAACAGGGGAGATCCAACTCCGCACCGGGGAGCTGTTTTTT.

The sample holds many counts of this clonotype. The gene calls are TRBV5-6 and TRBJ1-1; 7 nucleotides match TRBD1. The CDR3 loop spans 15 amino acids. The ends lost 4 bases at V and 5 bases at J; junction bases unmatched: 11. Germline lookup yields CDR1 SGHDT and CDR2 YYEEEE. CDR3 nucleotide sequence: TGTGCCAGCAGCCAAGCTGACAGGGCCTCAACTGAAGCTTTCTTT. As protein: CASSQADRASTEAFF. The variable domain in full, with the rest retrieved from reference TRBV5-6 and TRBJ1-1, is DAGVTQSPTHLIKTRGQQVTLRCSPKSGHDTVSWYQQALGQGPQFIFQYYEEEERQRGNFPDRFSGHQFPNYSSELNVNALLLGDSALYLCASSQADRASTEAFFGQGTRLTVV.

Concerning this clonotype itself: With a much larger clone just one base away, this may be a read error. The chain couples TRBV4-3 to TRBJ2-4; possible D gene TRBD2, 7 bases. The CDR3 loop spans 17 amino acids. The V gene's germline CDR1 is LGHNA and CDR2 YSLEER. The CDR3 sequence is CASSQDSTGRAKNIRYF. The CDR3 DNA is TGCGCCAGCAGCCAAGATAGTACAGGGAGGGCCAAAAACATTCGGTACTTC.

Concerning this clonotype itself: Germline and junction disagree at one end, which may indicate a read error. This chain connects TRBV19 to TRBJ2-1; D is ambiguous. CDR3 size: 15 residues. CDR1 is LNHDA, CDR2 SQIVND, per germline (reference sequence). Here the CDR3 reads CASSIAASSYDEQFF. The CDR3 DNA is TGTGCCAGTAGTATTGCGGCCAGCTCCTACGATGAGCAGTTCTTC.

This clonotype was observed many times. The J gene is TRBJ2-3, the V gene TRBV19; tentatively, D is TRBD2 (6 bases). This CDR3 has 16 amino acids. With 9 bases removed from V and 3 bases from J, the gap between germline ends came to 22 bases. The germline V gene encodes CDR1 LNHDA and CDR2 SQIVND (reference sequence). Here the CDR3 reads CASPRRAGRRTDTQYF. DNA of the CDR3: TGTGCCAGCCCACGAAGGGCAGGGAGGAGGACAGATACGCAGTATTTT.